This T cell receptor (beta chain) was observed in a study of blood T cells in healthy people across ages. This clonotype was detected a few times. V shed 3 bases and J shed 3 bases, with 17 bases lying between them. The CDR3 consists of 15 residues. Germline values: CDR1 DFQATT, CDR2 SNEGSKA (reference sequence). Primers used in a second PCR of roughly 7 to 11 cycles were a sample-barcoded 5' primer and a J-beta primer mix. TCRdb re-derived calls from the 5' RACE reads in MiXCR, one entry per CDR3 protein. The sample lists hundreds of thousands of distinct CDR3 sequences, approximately 59% seen once, with around 37% in the top ten.

Source material: blood. This rearrangement joins TRBV20-1 to TRBJ2-5; D may be TRBD2 (7 bases). This TCR came from a man aged 60-69 years in good health. CDR3 coding DNA: TGCAGTGCTAGTTCCCTAGGGGGGGCGGAAGAGACCCAGTACTTC. This encodes CSASSLGGAEETQYF.